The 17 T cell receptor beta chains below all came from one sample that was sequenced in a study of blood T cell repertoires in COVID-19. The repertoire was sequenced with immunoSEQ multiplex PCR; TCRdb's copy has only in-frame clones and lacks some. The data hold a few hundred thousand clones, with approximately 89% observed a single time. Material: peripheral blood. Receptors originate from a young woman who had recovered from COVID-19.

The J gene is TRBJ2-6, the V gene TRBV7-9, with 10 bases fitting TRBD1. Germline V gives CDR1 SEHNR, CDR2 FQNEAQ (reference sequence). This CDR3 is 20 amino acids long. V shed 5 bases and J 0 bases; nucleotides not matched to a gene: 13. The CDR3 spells CASSRGQGSPPFSGANVLTF. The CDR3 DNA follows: TGTGCCAGCAGCAGGGGACAGGGGAGCCCCCCGTTCTCTGGGGCCAACGTCCTGACTTTC. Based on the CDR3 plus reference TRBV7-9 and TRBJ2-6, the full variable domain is DTGVSQNPRHKITKRGQNVTFRCDPISEHNRLYWYRQTLGQGPEFLTYFQNEAQLEKSRLLSDRFSAERPKGSFSTLEIQRTEQGDSAMYLCASSRGQGSPPFSGANVLTFGAGSRLTVL.

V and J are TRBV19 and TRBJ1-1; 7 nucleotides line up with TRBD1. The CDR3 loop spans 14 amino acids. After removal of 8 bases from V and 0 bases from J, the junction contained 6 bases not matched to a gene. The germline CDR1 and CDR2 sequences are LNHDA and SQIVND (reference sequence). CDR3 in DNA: TGTGCCAGTTGGGGAGGACAGGTGAACACTGAAGCTTTCTTT. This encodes CASWGGQVNTEAFF.

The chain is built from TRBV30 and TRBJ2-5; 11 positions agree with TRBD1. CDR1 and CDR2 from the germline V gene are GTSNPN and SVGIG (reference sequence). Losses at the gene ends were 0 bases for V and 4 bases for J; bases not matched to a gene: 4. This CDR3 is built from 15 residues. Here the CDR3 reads CAWSVLGTGGETQYF. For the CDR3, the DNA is TGTGCCTGGAGTGTACTAGGGACAGGGGGAGAGACCCAGTACTTC.

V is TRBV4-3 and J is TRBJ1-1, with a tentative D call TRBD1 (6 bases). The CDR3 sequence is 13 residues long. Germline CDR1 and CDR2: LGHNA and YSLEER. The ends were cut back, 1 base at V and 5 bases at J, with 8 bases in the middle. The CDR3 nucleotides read TGCGCCAGCAGCCAAGGGGGGCAGACTGAAGCTTTCTTT. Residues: CASSQGGQTEAFF.

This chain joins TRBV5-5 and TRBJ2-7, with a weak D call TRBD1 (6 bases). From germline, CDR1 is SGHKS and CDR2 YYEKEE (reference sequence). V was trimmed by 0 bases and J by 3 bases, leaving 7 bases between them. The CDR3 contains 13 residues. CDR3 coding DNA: TGTGCCAGCAGCTTGGAACAGGGCTACGAGCAGTACTTC. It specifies CASSLEQGYEQYF.

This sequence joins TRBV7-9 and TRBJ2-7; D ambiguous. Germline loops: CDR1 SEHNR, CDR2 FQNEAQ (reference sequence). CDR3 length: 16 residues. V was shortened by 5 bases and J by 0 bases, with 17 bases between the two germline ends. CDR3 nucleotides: TGTGCCAGCAGCCCAGGAAGTCTTGTCGGCTCCTACGAGCAGTACTTC. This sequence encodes CASSPGSLVGSYEQYF.

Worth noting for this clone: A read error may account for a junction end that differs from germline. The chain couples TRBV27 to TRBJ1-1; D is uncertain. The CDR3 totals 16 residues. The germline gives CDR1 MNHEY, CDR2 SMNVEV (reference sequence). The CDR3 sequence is CASSLSPGLLNTEAFF. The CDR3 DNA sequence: TGTGCCAGCAGTCTATCACCCGGACTACTGAACACTGAAGCTTTCTTT.

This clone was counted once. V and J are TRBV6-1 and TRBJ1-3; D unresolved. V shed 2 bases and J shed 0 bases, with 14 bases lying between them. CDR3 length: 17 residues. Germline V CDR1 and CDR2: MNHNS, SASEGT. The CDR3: CASSELTDTASGNTIYF. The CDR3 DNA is TGTGCCAGCAGTGAATTAACAGATACGGCCTCTGGAAACACCATATATTTT.

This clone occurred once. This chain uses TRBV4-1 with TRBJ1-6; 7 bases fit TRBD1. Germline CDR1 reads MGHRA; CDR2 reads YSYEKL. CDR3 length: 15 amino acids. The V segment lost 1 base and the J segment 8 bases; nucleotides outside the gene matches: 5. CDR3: CASSQVQGSDSPLHF. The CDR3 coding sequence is TGCGCCAGCAGCCAAGTACAGGGGTCGGATTCACCCCTCCACTTT.

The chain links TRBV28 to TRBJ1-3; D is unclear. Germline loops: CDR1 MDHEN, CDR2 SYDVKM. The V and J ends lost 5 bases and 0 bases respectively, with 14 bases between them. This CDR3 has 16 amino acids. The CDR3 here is CASSGNTGISGNTIYF. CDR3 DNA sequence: TGTGCCAGCAGTGGAAATACGGGGATCTCTGGAAACACCATATATTTT.

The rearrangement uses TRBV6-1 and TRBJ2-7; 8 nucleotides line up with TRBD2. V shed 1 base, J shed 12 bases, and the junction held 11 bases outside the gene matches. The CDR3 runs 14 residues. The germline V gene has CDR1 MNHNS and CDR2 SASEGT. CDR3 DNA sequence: TGTGCCAGCAGTGAAGGGACTACCGGGGGGGTTAGGTACTTC. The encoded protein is CASSEGTTGGVRYF.

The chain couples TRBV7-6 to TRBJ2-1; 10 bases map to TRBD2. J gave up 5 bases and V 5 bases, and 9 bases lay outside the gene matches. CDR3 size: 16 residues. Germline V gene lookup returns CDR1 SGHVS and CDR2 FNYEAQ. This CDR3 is CASSPSGTSEHNEQFF. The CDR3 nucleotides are TGTGCCAGCAGCCCTTCCGGGACTAGCGAACACAATGAGCAGTTCTTC.

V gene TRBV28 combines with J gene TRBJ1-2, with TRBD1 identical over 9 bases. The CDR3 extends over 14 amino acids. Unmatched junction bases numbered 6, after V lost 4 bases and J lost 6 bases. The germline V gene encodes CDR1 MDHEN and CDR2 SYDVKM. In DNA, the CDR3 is TGTGCCAGCAGTTCTCGGGACAGGGTACATGGCTACACCTTC. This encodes CASSSRDRVHGYTF.

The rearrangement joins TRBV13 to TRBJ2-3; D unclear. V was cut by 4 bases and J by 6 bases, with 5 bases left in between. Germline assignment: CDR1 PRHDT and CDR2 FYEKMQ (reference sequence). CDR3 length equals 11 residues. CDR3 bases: TGTGCCAGCAGCTCCGGTGATACGCAGTATTTT. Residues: CASSSGDTQYF. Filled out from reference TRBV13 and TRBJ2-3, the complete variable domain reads AAGVIQSPRHLIKEKRETATLKCYPIPRHDTVYWYQQGPGQDPQFLISFYEKMQSDKGSIPDRFSAQQFSDYHSELNMSSLELGDSALYFCASSSGDTQYFGPGTRLTVL.

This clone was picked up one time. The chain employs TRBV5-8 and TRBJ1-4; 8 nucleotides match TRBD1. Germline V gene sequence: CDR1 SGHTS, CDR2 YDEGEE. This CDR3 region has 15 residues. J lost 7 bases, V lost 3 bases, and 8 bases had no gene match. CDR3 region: CASSSGQGSGEKLFF. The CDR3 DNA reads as TGTGCCAGCAGCTCCGGACAGGGTTCGGGTGAAAAACTGTTTTTT.

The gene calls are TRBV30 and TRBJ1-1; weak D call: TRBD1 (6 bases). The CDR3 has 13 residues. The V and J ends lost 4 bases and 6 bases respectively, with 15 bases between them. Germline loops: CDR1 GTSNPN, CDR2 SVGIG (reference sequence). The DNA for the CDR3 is TGTGCCTGGATAGGGGCAGGGGACCCTGAAGCTTTCTTT. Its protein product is CAWIGAGDPEAFF.

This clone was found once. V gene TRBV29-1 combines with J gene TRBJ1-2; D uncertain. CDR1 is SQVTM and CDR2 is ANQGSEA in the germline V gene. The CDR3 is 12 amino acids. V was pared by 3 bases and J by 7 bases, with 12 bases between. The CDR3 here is CSVEKEAGGYTF. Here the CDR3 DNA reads TGCAGCGTTGAGAAGGAGGCAGGTGGCTACACCTTC.